Each of the 10 T cell receptor beta chains below was sequenced from the same sample in a study of blood T cells in healthy people across ages. The use of a sample-barcoded 5' primer and a J-beta primer mix characterized a second PCR of about 6 to 12 cycles. From the 5' RACE reads, TCRdb called clonotypes with MiXCR, one entry per CDR3 protein. The data show fewer than 1.5 million distinct CDR3 sequences, approximately 42% seen once. Sequencing was carried out using blood. The origin of the receptors is a woman between 18 and 29 years old in good health.

Ten or more counts support this clonotype. The chain joins TRBV24-1 to TRBJ2-3; the D gene is possibly TRBD2 (6 bases). Germline V lookup: CDR1 KGHDR, CDR2 SFDVKD. The V end was cut by 3 bases, the J end by 3 bases, with 6 bases between. The CDR3 has 13 amino acids. The CDR3 loop reads CATSDGGTDTQYF. The CDR3, as DNA: TGTGCCACCAGTGATGGGGGGACAGATACGCAGTATTTT.

This clonotype came up a few times. The chain couples TRBV9 to TRBJ2-1; the D call may be TRBD1 or TRBD2 (6 bases each). Trimming shortened V by 7 bases and J by 6 bases, and 20 bases separated the two germline ends. This CDR3 comprises 15 residues. The germline gives CDR1 SGDLS, CDR2 YYNGEE. The DNA for the CDR3 is TGTGCCAGCGGCGAAGGGGGGCCATTGGGCAATGAGCAGTTCTTC. As protein: CASGEGGPLGNEQFF.

This clonotype was seen a few times. This chain joins TRBV12-3 or TRBV12-4 and TRBJ1-1; no firm D call. CDR3 length: 12 amino acids. With 5 bases removed from V and 8 bases from J, the gap between germline ends came to 12 bases. The CDR3 DNA reads as TGTGCCAGCAGTCCCCGAGGGTGGGAAGCTTTCTTT. This sequence encodes CASSPRGWEAFF.

Turning to this clonotype: This may arise from a read error, as a much more abundant clone is one base away. The chain combines TRBV20-1 with TRBJ2-7; the D is unclear. CDR3 length equals 15 residues. Germline V gives CDR1 DFQATT, CDR2 SNEGSKA (reference sequence). The CDR3 loop reads CSARSGTALGYGQYF. In DNA, the CDR3 is TGCAGTGCTAGAAGTGGCACAGCGCTCGGCTACGGGCAGTACTTC.

The CDR3 DNA reads as TGCAGCGTAGAGGACTCGAACTACGAGCAGTACTTC. This codes for CSVEDSNYEQYF. The chain has TRBV29-1 and TRBJ2-7; a weak D match, TRBD2 (5 bases). The germline V gene encodes CDR1 SQVTM and CDR2 ANQGSEA. Trimming left V 6 bases short and J 3 bases short, with 12 bases between. The CDR3 runs 12 residues.

There are a few counts of this clonotype. The chain has TRBV25-1 and TRBJ1-1; maybe TRBD1 (6 bases). V gave up 2 bases and J gave up 3 bases, with 16 bases separating them. Germline V lookup: CDR1 MGHDK, CDR2 SYGVNS. CDR3 length equals 16 residues. The DNA for the CDR3 is TGTGCCAGCAGTGAAAGTGATAGGACAGACCACACTGAAGCTTTCTTT. Translated: CASSESDRTDHTEAFF.

This clonotype was seen a handful of times. The V and J genes are TRBV20-1 and TRBJ1-2, with 8 nucleotides matching TRBD1. The CDR3 is 15 amino acids. The germline gives CDR1 DFQATT, CDR2 SNEGSKA (reference sequence). With V trimmed by 2 bases and J by 4 bases, 9 bases remained unmatched. This chain's CDR3 is CSARPGTGSFYGYTF. The CDR3 bases are TGCAGTGCTAGACCCGGGACAGGCTCCTTCTATGGCTACACCTTC.

This clonotype was observed a few times. The V call is TRBV12-5, the J call TRBJ2-3; D may be TRBD2 (6 bases). Germline values: CDR1 LGHNT, CDR2 FRNRAP. Trimming left V 4 bases short and J 8 bases short, with 10 bases between. The CDR3 sequence is 12 residues long. The CDR3 spells CASGSPGGTQYF. In DNA form, the CDR3 reads TGTGCTAGTGGTTCCCCCGGGGGTACGCAGTATTTT. The variable domain in full, with the rest retrieved from reference TRBV12-5 and TRBJ2-3, is DARVTQTPRHKVTEMGQEVTMRCQPILGHNTVFWYRQTMMQGLELLAYFRNRAPLDDSGMPKDRFSAEMPDATLATLKIQPSEPRDSAVYFCASGSPGGTQYFGPGTRLTVL.

The chain joins TRBV7-9 to TRBJ2-7; 8 bases map to TRBD2. With V trimmed by 5 bases and J by 5 bases, 11 bases remained unmatched. Germline V gene lookup returns CDR1 SEHNR and CDR2 FQNEAQ (reference sequence). The CDR3 contains 15 residues. In nucleotides, the CDR3 is TGTGCCAGCAGCCCCCGGGGGCGGGAGGTTGACGAGCAGTACTTC. This sequence encodes CASSPRGREVDEQYF.

The chain uses TRBV2 and TRBJ1-5, with D tentatively TRBD1 (5 bases). Trimming left V 6 bases short and J 1 base short, with 16 bases between. Germline values: CDR1 SNHLY, CDR2 FYNNEI. There are 16 residues in the CDR3. The chain's CDR3 is CASSGPGGFSNQPQHF. The CDR3 region has the DNA TGTGCCAGCAGCGGTCCGGGGGGGTTCAGCAATCAGCCCCAGCATTTT.